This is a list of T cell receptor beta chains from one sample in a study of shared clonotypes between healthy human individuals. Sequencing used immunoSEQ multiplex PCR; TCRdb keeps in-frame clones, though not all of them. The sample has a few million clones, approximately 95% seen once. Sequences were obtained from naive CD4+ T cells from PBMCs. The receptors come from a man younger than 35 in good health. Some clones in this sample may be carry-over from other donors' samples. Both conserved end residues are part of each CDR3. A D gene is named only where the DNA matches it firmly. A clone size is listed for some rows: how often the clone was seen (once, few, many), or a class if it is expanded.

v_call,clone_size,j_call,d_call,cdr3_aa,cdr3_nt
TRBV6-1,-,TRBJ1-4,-,CASSVTATNEKLFF,TGTGCCAGCAGTGTTACAGCAACTAATGAAAAACTGTTTTTT
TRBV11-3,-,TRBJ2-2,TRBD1,CASSLGATGITGELFF,TGTGCCAGCAGCTTAGGTGCGACAGGGATTACCGGGGAGCTGTTTTTT
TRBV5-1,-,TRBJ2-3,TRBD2,CASSPWAVLAGGTDTQYF,TGCGCCAGCAGCCCATGGGCGGTACTAGCGGGGGGCACAGATACGCAGTATTTT
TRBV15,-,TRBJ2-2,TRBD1,CATSRGQRNTGELFF,TGTGCCACCAGCAGGGGACAGAGGAACACCGGGGAGCTGTTTTTT
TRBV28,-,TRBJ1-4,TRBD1,CASTVTGQLEKLFF,TGTGCCAGCACGGTTACGGGACAGCTTGAAAAACTGTTTTTT
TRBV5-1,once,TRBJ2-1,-,CASSLVGGGGSYNEQFF,TGCGCCAGCAGCTTGGTAGGTGGCGGTGGCTCCTACAATGAGCAGTTCTTC
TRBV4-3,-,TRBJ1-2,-,CASSRTGTVTNYGYTF,TGCGCCAGCAGCCGAACTGGGACGGTAACTAACTATGGCTACACCTTC
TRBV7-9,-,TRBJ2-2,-,CASRDSGANTGELFF,TGTGCCAGCAGGGATAGCGGAGCGAACACCGGGGAGCTGTTTTTT
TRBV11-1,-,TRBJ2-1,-,CASSSFPRIDEQFF,TGTGCCAGCAGCTCATTCCCTCGAATAGATGAGCAGTTCTTC
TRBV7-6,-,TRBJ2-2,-,CASSPRVDMNTGELFF,TGTGCCAGCAGCCCGAGGGTTGACATGAACACCGGGGAGCTGTTTTTT
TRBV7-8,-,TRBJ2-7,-,CASSSVVAYEQYF,TGTGCCAGCAGCTCCGTAGTAGCCTACGAGCAGTACTTC
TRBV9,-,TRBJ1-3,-,CASSIPGGNTIYF,TGTGCCAGCAGCATCCCCGGCGGGAACACCATATATTTT
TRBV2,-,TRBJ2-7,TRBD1,CASSARDRGSYGPYEQYF,TGTGCCAGCAGTGCCCGGGACAGGGGGTCTTACGGTCCCTACGAGCAGTACTTC
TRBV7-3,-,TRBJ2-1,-,CASSLIRSSEQFF,TGTGCCAGCAGCTTAATTCGTAGCAGTGAGCAGTTCTTC
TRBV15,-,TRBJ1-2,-,CATSRRSSDYGYTF,TGTGCCACCAGCAGACGATCCTCAGACTATGGCTACACCTTC
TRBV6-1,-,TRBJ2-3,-,CASSTDTQYF,TGTGCCAGCAGTACAGATACGCAGTATTTT
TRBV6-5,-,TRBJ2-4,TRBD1,CASRGTGGNIQYF,TGTGCCAGCAGGGGGACAGGGGGAAACATTCAGTACTTC
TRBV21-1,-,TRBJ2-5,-,CASRTGGAETQYF,TGTGCCAGCAGGACAGGGGGAGCAGAGACCCAGTACTTC